Listed below are T cell receptor beta chains from one sample, sequenced in a study of CD8 T cells in Susac syndrome. TCRdb redid the calling of the immunoSEQ multiplex PCR reads with MiXCR, one entry per CDR3 protein. In the table there are around 95,000 distinct CDR3 sequences, roughly 96% of which are singletons. The sample taken for sequencing was CD8+ T cells from PBMCs. The receptors were gathered from a human donor with Susac syndrome. Each CDR3 is given with its conserved first and last residue. Fields, in order: clone size, V gene, D gene, J gene, CDR3 DNA, CDR3 protein. A D gene is named only where the DNA matches it firmly. Where a row states a size, it is once, few, many or the class of an expanded clone; other rows omit it.

>-|TRBV12-3/TRBV12-4|TRBD1|TRBJ2-1
TGTGCCAGCAGTTTGCGGACAGGGGAGTGGGCCTACAATGAGCAGTTCTTC
CASSLRTGEWAYNEQFF
>-|TRBV15|-|TRBJ2-7
TGTGCCACCAGCCCTGACACGGGGCTCTACGAGCAGTACTTC
CATSPDTGLYEQYF
>-|TRBV27|-|TRBJ2-7
TGTGCCAGCAGTTCGCGACAGCGGTCCTACGAGCAGTACTTC
CASSSRQRSYEQYF
>-|TRBV29-1|-|TRBJ1-4
TGCAGCGCTGGGGACGAAAAACTGTTTTTT
CSAGDEKLFF
>once|TRBV4-1|TRBD1|TRBJ1-6
TGCGCCAGCAGCAGGACAGGGCTTAATTCACCCCTCCACTTT
CASSRTGLNSPLHF
>-|TRBV10-3|TRBD1|TRBJ2-6
TGTGCCATCAGTGCCCCGGGACAGGGGCGATCTGGGGCCAACGTCCTGACTTTC
CAISAPGQGRSGANVLTF
>once|TRBV5-1|-|TRBJ2-2
TGCGCCAGCTCCGAACAACGGAACACCGGGGAGCTGTTTTTT
CASSEQRNTGELFF
>-|TRBV7-2|TRBD2|TRBJ2-5
TGTGCCAGCACCCCTAAGCTAGCGGGGTCGGAGACCCAGTACTTC
CASTPKLAGSETQYF
>-|TRBV18|-|TRBJ1-5
TGTGCCAGGGCGAGGCAGGGAATTAATCAGCCCCAGCATTTT
CARARQGINQPQHF
>-|TRBV7-6|-|TRBJ2-1
TGTGCCAGCAGCTTAGGCCCAGGGAATGAGCAGTTCTTC
CASSLGPGNEQFF
>-|TRBV5-1|TRBD1|TRBJ2-7
TGCGCCAGCAGCTTGACAGGACAGGGCGGCGAGCAGTACTTC
CASSLTGQGGEQYF
>-|TRBV7-8|-|TRBJ2-2
TGTGCCAGCACTTTGGACAGAGGAGACACCGGGGAGCTGTTTTTT
CASTLDRGDTGELFF
>-|TRBV12-3/TRBV12-4|TRBD2|TRBJ2-1
TGTGCCAGCAAAATCGGGGGGGCGGATTCTGAGCAGTTCTTC
CASKIGGADSEQFF
>-|TRBV10-3|-|TRBJ2-6
TGTGCCATCAGTGAGGGAGGAACTGGGGCCAACGTCCTGACTTTC
CAISEGGTGANVLTF
>-|TRBV5-6|-|TRBJ2-2
TGTGCCAGCATGGAGGGTTCCACCGGGGAGCTGTTTTTT
CASMEGSTGELFF
>once|TRBV13|-|TRBJ1-1
TGTGCCAGCAGCTTAGACGCGAGGACAGCTTTCTTT
CASSLDARTAFF
>-|TRBV18|-|TRBJ1-2
TGTGCCAGCTCACCATCCACGGACAGCTATGGCTACACCTTC
CASSPSTDSYGYTF
>-|TRBV5-1|-|TRBJ2-2
TGCGCCAGCAGCCTAGAGCGCACCGGGGAGCTGTTTTTT
CASSLERTGELFF
>once|TRBV7-2|-|TRBJ2-4
TGTGCCAGCGGCAGACTAGCCAAAAACATTCAGTACTTC
CASGRLAKNIQYF
>-|TRBV3-1|-|TRBJ2-5
TGTGCCAGCAGCGATTCGACCCAGTACTTC
CASSDSTQYF
>-|TRBV27|-|TRBJ2-1
TGTGCCAGCTCGGATCGCTTGGCCTCCTACAATGAGCAGTTCTTC
CASSDRLASYNEQFF
>-|TRBV20-1|-|TRBJ2-7
TGCAGTGCTAGAGACGACCCCAAATCTGAGCAGTACTTC
CSARDDPKSEQYF
>-|TRBV29-1|TRBD2|TRBJ2-1
TGCAGCGTTCCATCTCGGGGGGGGGCGTTTGAGCAGTTCTTC
CSVPSRGGAFEQFF
>-|TRBV3-1|TRBD2|TRBJ2-7
TGTGCCAGCAGCCAAGATTCCGGCGGGGGACCTTACGAGCAGTACTTC
CASSQDSGGGPYEQYF
>few|TRBV13|-|TRBJ1-1
TGTGCCAGCAGCTCTTCGAACACTGAAGCTTTCTTT
CASSSSNTEAFF
>-|TRBV4-1|TRBD2|TRBJ2-1
TGCGCCAGCAGCTCTCAGTTAGCGGGGGCCTACAATGAGCAGTTCTTC
CASSSQLAGAYNEQFF
>-|TRBV19|-|TRBJ1-5
TGTGCCGGGGGAGGCAATCAGCCCCAGCATTTT
CAGGGNQPQHF
>once|TRBV2|TRBD1|TRBJ2-1
TGTGCCAGCTTGGGACAGTCCGAGGTTGTGCAGTTCTTC
CASLGQSEVVQFF
>once|TRBV27|TRBD2|TRBJ2-7
TGTGCCAGCAGTTTTTATAGCGGGAGTTACGAGCAGTACTTC
CASSFYSGSYEQYF
>once|TRBV5-1|TRBD1|TRBJ2-7
TGCGCCAGCAGCGAGCGACAGGGTCGGGACGAGCAGTACTTC
CASSERQGRDEQYF
>-|TRBV20-1|-|TRBJ1-1
TGCAGTGCCCGTGGCCAGGGTGCTGAAGCTTTCTTT
CSARGQGAEAFF
>-|TRBV27|-|TRBJ1-5
TGTGCCAGCAGCTGGACAGCCGAGGGTCAGCCCCAGCATTTT
CASSWTAEGQPQHF
>-|TRBV5-6|-|TRBJ2-7
TGTGCCAGCAGCTTGGCGCTTCGGTCCTACGAGCAGTACTTC
CASSLALRSYEQYF
>once|TRBV13|-|TRBJ2-1
TGTGCCAGCAGCTTAAGCCGGGAGAATGAGCAGTTCTTC
CASSLSRENEQFF
>-|TRBV29-1|-|TRBJ1-2
TGCAGCGTTTTACACGACAACTATGGCTACACCTTC
CSVLHDNYGYTF
>-|TRBV25-1|-|TRBJ1-2
TGTGCCAGCAGTCTCCGGACCGGTTATGGCTACACCTTC
CASSLRTGYGYTF
>-|TRBV7-9|TRBD2|TRBJ2-5
TGTGCCAGCAGTCCTAGCGGGAACCAAGAGACCCAGTACTTC
CASSPSGNQETQYF
>-|TRBV5-1|-|TRBJ2-5
TGCGCCAGCAGCATCGGCGCGGGGTACCAAGAGACCCAGTACTTC
CASSIGAGYQETQYF
>-|TRBV9|-|TRBJ2-1
TGTGCCAGCAGCGTAGATGGCAGTTTGGGGAATGAGCAGTTCTTC
CASSVDGSLGNEQFF
>-|TRBV5-6|-|TRBJ2-2
TGTGCCAGCAGGGACAGCAACACCGGGGAGCTGTTTTTT
CASRDSNTGELFF
>-|TRBV7-9|-|TRBJ2-1
TGTGCCAGCAGCTTAGACGGCAGAACCAATGAGCAGTTCTTC
CASSLDGRTNEQFF
>-|TRBV4-1|-|TRBJ1-3
TGCGCCAGCAGCCGGATTCCGGACTTGAACTCTGGAAACACCATATATTTT
CASSRIPDLNSGNTIYF
>-|TRBV4-1|TRBD1|TRBJ2-1
TGCGCCAGCAGCCAACGGGACAGGGGACATGAGCAGTTCTTC
CASSQRDRGHEQFF
>-|TRBV6-2/TRBV6-3|TRBD2|TRBJ2-4
TGTGCCAGCAGTCCCCGAGGGCGAGCGGGGGCCAAAAACATTCAGTACTTC
CASSPRGRAGAKNIQYF
>-|TRBV11-2|-|TRBJ2-7
TGTGCCAGCAGCCACCAAGGTAGCGAGCAGTACTTC
CASSHQGSEQYF